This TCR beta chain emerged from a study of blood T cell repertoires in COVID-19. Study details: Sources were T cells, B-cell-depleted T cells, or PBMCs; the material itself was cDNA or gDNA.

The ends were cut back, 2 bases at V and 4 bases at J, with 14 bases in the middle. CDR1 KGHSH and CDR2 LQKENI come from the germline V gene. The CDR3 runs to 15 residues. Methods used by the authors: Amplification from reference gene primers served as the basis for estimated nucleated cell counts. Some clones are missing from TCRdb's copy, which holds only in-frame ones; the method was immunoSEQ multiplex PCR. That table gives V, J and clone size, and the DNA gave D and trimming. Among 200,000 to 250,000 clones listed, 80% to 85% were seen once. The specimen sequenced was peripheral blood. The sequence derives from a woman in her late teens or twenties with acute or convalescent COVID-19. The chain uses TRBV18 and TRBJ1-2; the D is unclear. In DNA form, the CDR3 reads TGTGCCAGCTCACCAACTAGCTACCCTGGCTATGGCTACACCTTC. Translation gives CASSPTSYPGYGYTF.